This TCR beta chain is from a study of monozygotic twins with inflammatory bowel disease. There are 16 residues in the CDR3. In germline, CDR1 is MNHEY, CDR2 SVGAGI. With the 5' RACE reads reprocessed, TCRdb shows one record per CDR3 protein and no DNA. The sample includes fewer than 200,000 distinct CDR3 sequences. The chain joins TRBV6-5 to TRBJ2-7. This TCR came from a human donor with ulcerative colitis or Crohn's disease, or a healthy co-twin of an affected twin (not recorded which). The sequenced sample consisted of blood. The CDR3 spells CASSYSGIGSSYEQYF.